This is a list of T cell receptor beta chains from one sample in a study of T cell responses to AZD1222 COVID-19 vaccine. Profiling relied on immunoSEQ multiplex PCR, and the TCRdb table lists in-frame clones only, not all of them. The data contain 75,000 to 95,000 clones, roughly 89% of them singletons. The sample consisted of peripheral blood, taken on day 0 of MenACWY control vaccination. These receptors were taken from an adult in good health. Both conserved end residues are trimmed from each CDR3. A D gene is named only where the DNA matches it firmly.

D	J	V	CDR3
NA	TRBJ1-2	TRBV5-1	ASSSRDAYGYT
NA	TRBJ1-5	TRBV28	ASSLPGRPQH
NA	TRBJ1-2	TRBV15	ATSRDTMGAYGYT
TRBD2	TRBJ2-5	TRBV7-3	ASSLGLAGGPQY
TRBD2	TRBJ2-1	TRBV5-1	ASSLAVAGGQNEQF
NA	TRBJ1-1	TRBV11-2	ASSSMGTEAF
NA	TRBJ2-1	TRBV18	ASSPSYNEQF
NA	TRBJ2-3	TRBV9	ASSGLVDRTDTQY
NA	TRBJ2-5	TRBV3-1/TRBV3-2	ASSQDYAKSQRETQY
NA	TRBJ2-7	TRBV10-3	AISDLGGRKPYEQY
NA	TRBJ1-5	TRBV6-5	ASTFGGLSNQPQH
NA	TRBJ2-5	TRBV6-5	ASVRQETETQY
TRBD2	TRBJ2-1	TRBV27	ASSPGTSSYNEQF
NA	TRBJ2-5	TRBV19	ASSISARGETQY
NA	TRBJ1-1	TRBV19	ASSIENTEAF
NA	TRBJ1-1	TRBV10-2	ASSEQGRAEAF
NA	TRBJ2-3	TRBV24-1	ATSDFPASSSTDTQY
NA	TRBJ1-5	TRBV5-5	ASSSTGYSNQPQH
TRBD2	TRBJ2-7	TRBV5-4	ASSAGLAAYEQY
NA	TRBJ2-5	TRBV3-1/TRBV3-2	ASSQRTRTETQY
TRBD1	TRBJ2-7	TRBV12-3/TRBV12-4	ASSTGGWGEQY
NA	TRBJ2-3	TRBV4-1	ASSQGRQVVTDTQY
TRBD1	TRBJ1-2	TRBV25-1	ASSVSTGDGYT
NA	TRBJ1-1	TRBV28	ASTSGGRVNTEAF
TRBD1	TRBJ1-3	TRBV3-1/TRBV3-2	ASSQGTGGFGNTIY
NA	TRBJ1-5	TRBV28	ASSPRGGPQH
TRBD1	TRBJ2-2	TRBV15	ATIGPGQGNTGELF
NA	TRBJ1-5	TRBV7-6	ASSLLDSSNQPQH
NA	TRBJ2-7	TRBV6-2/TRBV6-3	ASSYDPGSTYEQY
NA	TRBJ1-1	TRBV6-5	ASRNPREAF
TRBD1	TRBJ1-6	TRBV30	AWSAKDRGYNSPLH
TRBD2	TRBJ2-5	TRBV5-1	ASSMGLAGETQY
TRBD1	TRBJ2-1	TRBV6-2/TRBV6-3	ASSFPGQGRGQGTYNEQF
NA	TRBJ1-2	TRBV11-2	ASSSRDYGYT
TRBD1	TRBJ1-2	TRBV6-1	ASSDFDRATNYGYT
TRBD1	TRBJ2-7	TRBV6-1	ASSALQRQGTYEQY